The clone carrying this T cell receptor beta chain has at least ten counts. It may be a read error: a sequence one base away is much more abundant. The sample belongs to a study of T cells in Graves' hyperthyroidism and ophthalmopathy. Study overall: Peripheral blood sampling occurred at initial diagnosis, before any treatment.

Germline CDR1 reads MDHEN; CDR2 reads SYDVKM. The CDR3 consists of 16 residues. Uncontrolled infections, other autoimmune diseases, pregnancy or lactation led to exclusion of patients. Using RNA transcripts as the source, TCR beta CDR3 regions were amplified. TCR CDR3 regions were first amplified by RT-PCR with HTBI primers. TCRdb passed the multiplex PCR reads through MiXCR, listing each CDR3 protein once. The profile covers roughly 380,000 distinct CDR3 sequences, with less than 20% appearing a single time and about 16% taken by the ten largest. The rearrangement uses TRBV28 and TRBJ2-7; 7 bases line up with TRBD2. The clonotype was recovered from a middle-aged woman with Graves' ophthalmopathy. Material: blood. DNA of the CDR3: TGTGCCGGCAGTTACCTCCCCGCGGGAGAGTCCTACGAGCAGTACTTC. This translates into CAGSYLPAGESYEQYF.